The T cell receptor (beta chain) under discussion was sequenced for a study of cytomegalovirus exposure and HLA in healthy donors. Findings and caveats of the study: A later look showed TCR association rates differing by HLA locus, highest for DRB1 and lowest for HLA-C.

PCR employed 60 Vbeta and 13 Jbeta primers. Only in-frame clones appear in the TCRdb table, and some are missing; sequencing was by immunoSEQ multiplex PCR. The table includes fewer than 200,000 clones, 60% to 80% detected once. This CDR3 has 15 residues. Germline assignment: CDR1 SEHNR and CDR2 FQNEAQ (reference sequence). Details on this clone: No antigen is known for it. One end of the junction does not line up with germline, which may come from a read error.

The sequencing sample was made of PBMCs. The chain combines TRBV7-9 with TRBJ2-5; the D gene is possibly TRBD1 (6 bases). The TCR sequence derives from a man aged 60 to 75 in good health and CMV-seronegative. CDR3 in DNA: TGTTCCAGCACCACACCATCAGGGGCTCAAGAGACCCAGTACTTC. Translation gives CSSTTPSGAQETQYF. Complete variable domain (other parts from reference TRBV7-9 and TRBJ2-5): DTGVSQNPRHKITKRGQNVTFRCDPISEHNRLYWYRQTLGQGPEFLTYFQNEAQLEKSRLLSDRFSAERPKGSFSTLEIQRTEQGDSAMYLCSSTTPSGAQETQYFGPGTRLLVL.